One sample yielded the 13 T cell receptor beta chains listed below, sequenced in a study of blood T cell repertoires in COVID-19. Some clones are missing from TCRdb's copy, which holds only in-frame ones; the method was immunoSEQ multiplex PCR. This table holds 180,000 or so clones, around 90% found once. The sample was peripheral blood. Every receptor here comes from a woman aged 50 to 60 with acute or convalescent COVID-19.

The CDR3: CASSGFTGYTGELFF. CDR3 DNA sequence: TGTGCCAGCAGCGGCTTCACAGGCTACACCGGGGAGCTGTTTTTT. V usage is TRBV7-2 and J usage is TRBJ2-2, with D possibly TRBD1 on 5 matching bases. In germline, CDR1 is SGHTA, CDR2 FQGNSA. The CDR3 runs 15 residues. V shed 5 bases and J shed 3 bases, with 13 bases lying between them.

The rearrangement links TRBV18 to TRBJ2-5; 9 bases match TRBD1. Germline CDR1 is KGHSH and CDR2 is LQKENI. The CDR3 is 15 amino acids. V was clipped by 2 bases and J by 7 bases; unmatched bases: 8. The CDR3 here is CASSPGQGNYGTQYF. DNA of the CDR3: TGTGCCAGCTCACCAGGACAGGGGAATTACGGGACCCAGTACTTC. The entire variable domain, with the rest obtained from reference TRBV18 and TRBJ2-5, is as follows: NAGVMQNPRHLVRRRGQEARLRCSPMKGHSHVYWYRQLPEEGLKFMVYLQKENIIDESGMPKERFSAEFPKEGPSILRIQQVVRGDSAAYFCASSPGQGNYGTQYFGPGTRLLVL.

The V and J genes are TRBV30 and TRBJ2-1; 7 bases are a match to TRBD2. Germline values: CDR1 GTSNPN, CDR2 SVGIG (reference sequence). Trimming cost V 2 bases and J 6 bases; bases outside gene matches: 13. The length of the CDR3 is 16 residues. Here the CDR3 reads CAWSNTRRGSSNEQFF. For the CDR3, the DNA is TGTGCCTGGAGTAATACCCGCCGCGGGAGTAGCAATGAGCAGTTCTTC.

This rearrangement joins TRBV18 to TRBJ1-6; no firm D call. The CDR3 is made up of 14 amino acids. Trimming took off 3 bases at V and 10 bases at J, with 13 bases between the two ends. The germline V gene has CDR1 KGHSH and CDR2 LQKENI. CDR3 in DNA: TGTGCCAGCTCACCTGCCGGGGTAGGCTCACCCCTCCACTTT. Translation: CASSPAGVGSPLHF.

In nucleotides, the CDR3 is TGTGCCAGCAGCCAAGTAGTTAGGACAGCAAATCAGCCCCAGCATTTT. Its protein is CASSQVVRTANQPQHF. The gene calls are TRBV4-2 and TRBJ1-5, with D possibly TRBD1 on 6 matching bases. This CDR3 spans 16 amino acids. Germline V gene sequence: CDR1 LGHNA, CDR2 YNFKEQ. Trimming took 1 base from V and 4 from J, leaving 14 bases between them.

The chain carries TRBV5-1 and TRBJ1-2, with 7 positions matching TRBD1. The CDR3 contains 14 residues. J was trimmed by 5 bases and V by 4 bases; bases with no gene match: 8. Germline CDR1 reads SGHRS; CDR2 reads YFSETQ. CDR3 DNA sequence: TGCGCCAGCAGCCCTGGGGACAGACCATATGGCTACACCTTC. Translating gives CASSPGDRPYGYTF.

The chain combines TRBV7-2 with TRBJ2-3; the D gene is possibly TRBD1 (5 bases). CDR3 length: 15 amino acids. In germline, CDR1 is SGHTA, CDR2 FQGNSA. The V end was cut by 2 bases, the J end by 5 bases, with 14 bases between. As DNA, the CDR3 is TGTGCCAGCAGCTTAACGGGCAGGGTGGGAGATACGCAGTATTTT. This translates into CASSLTGRVGDTQYF.

The chain is built from TRBV4-1 and TRBJ1-1; 7 positions match TRBD1. V was pared by 0 bases and J by 4 bases, with 8 bases of the junction left unmatched. The germline CDR1 and CDR2 sequences are MGHRA and YSYEKL. The CDR3 contains 16 residues. Written as DNA, the CDR3 is TGCGCCAGCAGCCAAGATATGGGACAGTGGACCACTGAAGCTTTCTTT. The encoded protein is CASSQDMGQWTTEAFF.

The CDR3 DNA sequence: TGTGCCAGTAGTATAACCAGCTCCTACGAGCAGTACTTC. This codes for CASSITSSYEQYF. The chain combines TRBV19 with TRBJ2-7; D uncertain. The CDR3 has 13 residues. V lost 2 bases and J lost 0, with 5 bases in between. Germline CDR1 LNHDA, CDR2 SQIVND (reference sequence).

This chain links TRBV2 with TRBJ1-6, with D tentatively TRBD1 (6 bases). The CDR3 extends over 16 amino acids. Germline assignment: CDR1 SNHLY and CDR2 FYNNEI. V was trimmed by 3 bases and J by 7 bases, leaving 16 bases between them. The CDR3 region is CASSERRGGRNSPLHF. CDR3 coding DNA: TGTGCCAGCAGTGAGAGGCGGGGGGGGCGGAATTCACCCCTCCACTTT.

The CDR3 region is CAISTGPPGNTIYF. For the CDR3, the DNA is TGTGCCATATCGACAGGGCCACCCGGAAACACCATATATTTT. This chain joins TRBV10-3 and TRBJ1-3; 7 bases are a match to TRBD1. In germline, CDR1 is ENHRY, CDR2 SYGVKD. The CDR3 consists of 14 residues. V gave up 9 bases and J gave up 4 bases; unmatched junction bases: 9.

The chain couples TRBV30 to TRBJ2-2; 7 bases fit TRBD2. This CDR3 is built from 16 residues. Germline V CDR1 and CDR2: GTSNPN, SVGIG (reference sequence). Losses at the gene ends were 0 bases for V and 1 base for J; bases not matched to a gene: 5. The CDR3 is CAWSVLGGMNTGELFF. The CDR3, as DNA: TGTGCCTGGAGTGTACTGGGGGGGATGAACACCGGGGAGCTGTTTTTT.

This chain links TRBV6-6 with TRBJ1-5, with a weak D call TRBD1 (5 bases). Germline V lookup: CDR1 MNHNY, CDR2 SVGAGI (reference sequence). Trimming shortened V by 4 bases and J by 5 bases, and 12 bases separated the two germline ends. This CDR3 is 14 amino acids long. CDR3 DNA sequence: TGTGCCAGCAGTTTAAGAGGGGAGGATCAGCCCCAGCATTTT. Translation gives CASSLRGEDQPQHF.